This TCR beta chain was obtained from a study of post-analysis software for immune sequencing data. Looking at the study overall: Included courses were relapsing-remitting and secondary progressive multiple sclerosis; progressive-relapsing multiple sclerosis was also included.

With V trimmed by 7 bases and J by 0 bases, 14 bases remained unmatched. The CDR3 runs to 17 residues. Germline V gives CDR1 SNHLY, CDR2 FYNNEI. This clonotype came up a few times. Its antigen is unknown. Included in the TCR beta cDNA libraries were unique molecular identifiers. About 500,000 cDNA molecules came from approximately 1 to 10 million T cells. MiXCR, run by TCRdb on the PCR reads, gives a single entry per CDR3 protein. The sample lists 550,000 to 700,000 distinct CDR3 sequences; 44% were seen once. Findings and limits, study-wide: Samples from a shared batch, those prepared together, strongly co-clustered by F measure. Roughly 5 TRBV segments, TRBV5-6, TRBV5-1 and TRBV20-1 among them, were found more frequent in patients than controls. Normalized Chao1 diversity was significantly reduced in patients versus controls.

This clonotype was sampled from a girl aged 10 to 17 with multiple sclerosis. Sequencing used blood. The chain combines TRBV2 with TRBJ2-7, with 8 bases matching TRBD2. The CDR3 spells CASTNPRAGGHSYEQYF. The CDR3 nucleotides are TGTGCCAGCACCAACCCCCGGGCGGGAGGCCACTCCTACGAGCAGTACTTC.